A selection of T cell receptor beta chains follows, all from one sample in a study of blood T cell repertoires in COVID-19. Generated by immunoSEQ multiplex PCR, the TCRdb table keeps only in-frame clones and is missing some. The data show 200,000 or so clones, over 75% seen once. The sequencing input was PBMCs or T cells enriched from blood (not recorded which). The receptors derive from a woman between 25 and 40 years old who had been exposed to COVID-19. Each CDR3 is given with its conserved first and last residue. The order of the fields is J gene, V gene, D gene, clone size, CDR3 protein, CDR3 DNA. The D gene is left open where the match is weak. The size field is filled for only some rows; it gives once, few, many or a size class.

TRBJ1-1 TRBV6-5 . . CASRPTELLNTEAFF TGTGCCAGCAGACCCACAGAGCTATTGAACACTGAAGCTTTCTTT
TRBJ2-7 TRBV29-1 TRBD1 . CSGQTGLGEQYF TGCAGCGGGCAGACAGGGTTGGGGGAGCAGTACTTC
TRBJ2-3 TRBV19 . . CASSVRAPTDTQYF TGTGCCAGTAGTGTCCGAGCCCCCACAGATACGCAGTATTTT
TRBJ2-7 TRBV6-5 TRBD1 . CASSAAGTGAHEQYF TGTGCCAGCAGCGCCGCCGGGACAGGGGCCCACGAGCAGTACTTC
TRBJ2-3 TRBV7-3 . once CASSFRGSDTQYF TGTGCCAGCAGCTTTAGAGGGAGCGATACGCAGTATTTT
TRBJ2-4 TRBV21-1 . . CASSPRDKNIQYF TGTGCCAGCAGCCCCCGGGACAAAAACATTCAGTACTTC
TRBJ2-1 TRBV11-2 TRBD2 . CASSLSGTRVDEQFF TGTGCCAGCAGCTTGAGCGGGACCCGGGTAGATGAGCAGTTCTTC
TRBJ2-5 TRBV2 . . CASLGQDQETQYF TGTGCCAGCCTGGGGCAGGACCAAGAGACCCAGTACTTC
TRBJ1-2 TRBV5-6 TRBD1 . CASSIDRVYGYTF TGTGCCAGCAGCATCGACAGGGTCTATGGCTACACCTTC
TRBJ1-2 TRBV6-5 TRBD1 once CASSRGQGPSPLAF TGTGCCAGCAGCCGTGGACAGGGGCCCTCACCTTTGGCCTTC